This T cell receptor (beta chain) derives from a study of shared clonotypes between healthy human individuals. The CDR3 runs to 14 residues. V was clipped by 5 bases and J by 6 bases, with 14 bases between them. CDR1 and CDR2 from the germline V gene are MDHEN and SYDVKM. The data were produced by immunoSEQ multiplex PCR, yet TCRdb's version contains in-frame clones alone and is incomplete. Among roughly 1,600,000 clones listed, about 98.5% were seen once. The sequenced material came from naive CD4+ T cells sorted from blood. Subset of the sample: CD45RA+ positively selected. This TCR was recovered from a man aged 30-40 years in good health. J is TRBJ1-5 and V is TRBV28; D is unclear. The CDR3 coding sequence is TGTGCCAGCAGTCTAGTTGAAGGAGGTCAGCCCCAGCATTTT. It specifies CASSLVEGGQPQHF.